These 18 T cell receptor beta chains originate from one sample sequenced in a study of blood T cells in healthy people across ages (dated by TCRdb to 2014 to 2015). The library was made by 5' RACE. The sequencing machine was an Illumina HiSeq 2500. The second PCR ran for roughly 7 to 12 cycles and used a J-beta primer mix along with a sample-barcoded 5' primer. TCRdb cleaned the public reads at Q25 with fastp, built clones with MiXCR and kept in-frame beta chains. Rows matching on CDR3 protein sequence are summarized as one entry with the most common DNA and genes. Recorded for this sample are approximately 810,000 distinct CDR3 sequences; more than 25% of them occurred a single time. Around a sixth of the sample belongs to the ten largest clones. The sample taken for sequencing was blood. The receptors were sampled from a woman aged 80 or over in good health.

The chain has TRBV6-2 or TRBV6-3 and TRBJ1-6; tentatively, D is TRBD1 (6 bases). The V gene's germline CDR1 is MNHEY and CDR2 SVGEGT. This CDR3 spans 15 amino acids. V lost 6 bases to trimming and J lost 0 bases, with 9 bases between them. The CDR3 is CASSKDSSYNSPLHF. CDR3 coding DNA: TGTGCCAGCAGCAAGGACAGCTCCTATAATTCACCCCTCCACTTT.

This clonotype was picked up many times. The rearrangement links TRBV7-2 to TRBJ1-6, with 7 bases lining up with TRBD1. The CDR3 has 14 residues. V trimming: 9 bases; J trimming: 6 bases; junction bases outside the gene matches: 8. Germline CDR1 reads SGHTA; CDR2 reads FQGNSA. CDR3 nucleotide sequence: TGTGCCAGTAACCGGGACAGCCCTAATTCACCCCTCCACTTT. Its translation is CASNRDSPNSPLHF.

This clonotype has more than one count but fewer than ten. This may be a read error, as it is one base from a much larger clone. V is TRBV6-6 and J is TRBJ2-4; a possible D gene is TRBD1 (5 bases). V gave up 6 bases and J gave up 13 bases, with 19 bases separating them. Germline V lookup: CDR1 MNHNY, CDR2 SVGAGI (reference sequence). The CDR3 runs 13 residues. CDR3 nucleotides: TGTGCCAGCAGGCCCCTGGGGCGCAATGAGCAGTACTTC. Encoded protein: CASRPLGRNEQYF.

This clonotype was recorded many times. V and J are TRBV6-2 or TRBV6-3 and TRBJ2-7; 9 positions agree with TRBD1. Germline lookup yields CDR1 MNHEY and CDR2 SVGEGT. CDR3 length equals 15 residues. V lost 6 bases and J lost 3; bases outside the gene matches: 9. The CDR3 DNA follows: TGTGCCAGCAGCCCCCAGGGACAGGGAGTCTACGAGCAGTACTTC. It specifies CASSPQGQGVYEQYF.

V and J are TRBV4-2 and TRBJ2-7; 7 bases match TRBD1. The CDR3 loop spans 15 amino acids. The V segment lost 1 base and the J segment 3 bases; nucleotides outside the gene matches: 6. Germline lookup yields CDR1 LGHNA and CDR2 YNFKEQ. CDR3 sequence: CASSQGPGTDYEQYF. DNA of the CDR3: TGTGCCAGCAGCCAAGGCCCGGGGACAGACTACGAGCAGTACTTC.

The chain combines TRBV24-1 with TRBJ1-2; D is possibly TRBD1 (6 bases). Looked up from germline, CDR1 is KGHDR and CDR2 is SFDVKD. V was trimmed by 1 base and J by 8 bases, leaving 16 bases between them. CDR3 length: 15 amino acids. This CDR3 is CATSDFPPGESGYTF. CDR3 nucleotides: TGTGCCACCAGTGATTTCCCCCCAGGGGAAAGCGGCTACACCTTC.

The DNA of the CDR3 is TGCGCCAGCAGCCCGAAGGATCGGGACACCGGGGAGCTGTTTTTT. It is translated as CASSPKDRDTGELFF. The chain recombines TRBV4-3 with TRBJ2-2; no reliable D call. Trimming took 4 bases from V and 3 from J, leaving 12 bases between them. There are 15 residues in the CDR3. CDR1 and CDR2 from the germline V gene are LGHNA and YSLEER.

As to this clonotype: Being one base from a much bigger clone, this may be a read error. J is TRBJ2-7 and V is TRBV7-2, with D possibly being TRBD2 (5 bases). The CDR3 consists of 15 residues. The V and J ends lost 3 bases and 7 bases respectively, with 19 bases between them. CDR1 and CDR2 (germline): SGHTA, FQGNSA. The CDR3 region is CASSFEGYSYNEQYF. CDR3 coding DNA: TGTGCCAGCAGCTTTGAGGGCTACTCCTACAATGAGCAGTACTTC.

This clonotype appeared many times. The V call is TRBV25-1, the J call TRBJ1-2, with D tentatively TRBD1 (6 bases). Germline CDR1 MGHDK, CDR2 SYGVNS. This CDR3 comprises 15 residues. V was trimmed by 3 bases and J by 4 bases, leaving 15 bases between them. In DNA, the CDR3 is TGTGCCAGCAGTGAGACAGGTCGACTCAGCTATGGCTACACCTTC. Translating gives CASSETGRLSYGYTF.

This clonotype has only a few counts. CDR3 amino acids: CASSIRRGAHNEQFF. The CDR3 coding sequence is TGTGCCAGTAGTATACGGCGCGGGGCGCACAATGAGCAGTTCTTC. The chain is built from TRBV19 and TRBJ2-1; weak D call: TRBD2 (6 bases). The V gene's germline CDR1 is LNHDA and CDR2 SQIVND (reference sequence). The V gene lost 2 bases and the J gene lost 5 bases, with 13 bases spanning the gap. CDR3 length: 15 residues.

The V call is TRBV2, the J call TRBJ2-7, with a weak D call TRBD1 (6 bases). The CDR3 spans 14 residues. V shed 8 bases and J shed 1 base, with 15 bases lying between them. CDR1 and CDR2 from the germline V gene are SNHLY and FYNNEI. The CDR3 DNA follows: TGTGCCAGCGAAAAGGGGGAATGGTCCTACGAGCAGTACTTC. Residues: CASEKGEWSYEQYF.

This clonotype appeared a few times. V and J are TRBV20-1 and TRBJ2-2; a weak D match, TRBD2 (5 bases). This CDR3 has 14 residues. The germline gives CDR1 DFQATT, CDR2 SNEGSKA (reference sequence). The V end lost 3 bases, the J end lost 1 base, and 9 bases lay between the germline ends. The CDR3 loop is CSASKRMNTGELFF. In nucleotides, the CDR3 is TGCAGTGCTAGTAAGCGGATGAACACCGGGGAGCTGTTTTTT.

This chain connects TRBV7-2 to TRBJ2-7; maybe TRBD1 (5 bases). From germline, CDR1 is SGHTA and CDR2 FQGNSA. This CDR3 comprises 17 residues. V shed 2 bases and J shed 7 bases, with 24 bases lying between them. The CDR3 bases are TGTGCCAGCAGCTTAACATCCCCAGGGTTCACCTACAATGAGCAGTACTTC. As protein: CASSLTSPGFTYNEQYF.

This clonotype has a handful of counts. CDR3 in DNA: TGCGCCAGCAGCCAAGATTATTTGGGCAGGGGCCTACCTGCAACTAATGAAAAACTGTTTTTT. This encodes CASSQDYLGRGLPATNEKLFF. The chain couples TRBV4-3 to TRBJ1-4, with D possibly being TRBD1 (6 bases). Germline V gives CDR1 LGHNA, CDR2 YSLEER. CDR3 length: 21 residues. V was trimmed by 0 bases and J by 0 bases, leaving 23 bases between them.

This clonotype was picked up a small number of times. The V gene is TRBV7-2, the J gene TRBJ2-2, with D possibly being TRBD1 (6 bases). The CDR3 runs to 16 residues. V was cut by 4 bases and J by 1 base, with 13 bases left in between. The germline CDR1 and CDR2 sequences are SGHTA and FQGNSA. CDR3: CASSSSGRGNTGELFF. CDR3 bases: TGTGCCAGCAGCTCTTCCGGCAGGGGGAACACCGGGGAGCTGTTTTTT.

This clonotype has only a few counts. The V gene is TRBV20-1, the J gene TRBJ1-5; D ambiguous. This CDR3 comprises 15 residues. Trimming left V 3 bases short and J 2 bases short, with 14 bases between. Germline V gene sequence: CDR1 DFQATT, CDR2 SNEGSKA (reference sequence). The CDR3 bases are TGCAGTGCTAGGGAGGGCCGAGGACGCAATCAGCCCCAGCATTTT. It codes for CSAREGRGRNQPQHF.

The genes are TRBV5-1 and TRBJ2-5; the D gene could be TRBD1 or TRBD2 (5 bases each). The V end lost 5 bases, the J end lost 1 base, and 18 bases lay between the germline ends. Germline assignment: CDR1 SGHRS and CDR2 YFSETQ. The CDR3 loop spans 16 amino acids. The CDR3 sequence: CASRRDGASFQETQYF. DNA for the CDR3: TGCGCCAGCAGACGAGACGGGGCTAGTTTCCAAGAGACCCAGTACTTC.

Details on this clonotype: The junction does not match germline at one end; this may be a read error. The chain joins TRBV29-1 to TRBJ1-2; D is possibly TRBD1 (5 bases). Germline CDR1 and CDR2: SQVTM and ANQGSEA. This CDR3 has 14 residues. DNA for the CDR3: TGCAGCGTTGAATTTAGGGGACCGAACTATGACTACACCTTC. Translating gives CSVEFRGPNYDYTF.